This TCR beta chain was retrieved from a study of shared clonotypes between healthy human individuals. Study details: Donors consisted of two women and a few men between 18 and 49.

The genomic DNA of each subset was split evenly across several immunoSEQ plates. Assay: immunoSEQ multiplex PCR; the TCRdb copy retains only in-frame clones and omits some. The sample comprises some 2,000,000 clones, about 95% of which are singletons, and 0.1% to 0.15% rests with the top ten. Study-wide findings and caveats: Among four donors, roughly 5.4% of naive CD4 clonotypes were found in common.

Unmatched junction bases numbered 6, after V lost 5 bases and J lost 0 bases. From germline, CDR1 is SEHNR and CDR2 FQNEAQ (reference sequence). CDR3 length: 15 residues. A word on this clone: As yet, its antigen is unknown.

This TCR was recovered from a man aged 18 to 29 in good health. The gene calls are TRBV7-9 and TRBJ1-1; 7 nucleotides agree with TRBD1. Sample: naive CD4+ T cells sorted from blood. Subset here: CD45RA+ positively selected. The CDR3 protein is CASSRRQGLNTEAFF. CDR3 in DNA: TGTGCCAGCAGCCGACGACAGGGCCTGAACACTGAAGCTTTCTTT.